This TCR beta chain was retrieved from a study of shared clonotypes between healthy human individuals. Study-level points and caveats: As a rule, naive subsets had a larger estimated richness than memory subsets.

It was CD45RO-negative cells, positively selected for CCR7, that made up naive CD8 cells, with terminally differentiated effector memory CD45RA+ cells excluded. Donors were Caucasian adults residing in Nashville, Tennessee, USA. V was pared by 5 bases and J by 3 bases, with 5 bases between. Germline V CDR1 and CDR2: SEHNR, FQNEAQ (reference sequence). The CDR3 contains 11 residues. TCRdb's copy holds only in-frame clones and misses some; the assay was immunoSEQ multiplex PCR. The sample yields about 800,000 clones, about 96% seen once. Points on this clone: No antigen is known for it. Other DNA sequences from this sample encode an identical CDR3 as well.

The chain has TRBV7-9 and TRBJ2-7; no firm D call. The sequenced sample consisted of naive CD8+ T cells sorted from blood. The sequence was obtained from a young man in good health. The CDR3 protein is CASSPSYEQYF. CDR3 sequence (DNA): TGTGCCAGCAGCCCCAGCTACGAGCAGTACTTC.